This is a list of T cell receptor beta chains from one sample in a study of long-term antiretroviral therapy in people with HIV. Clones were read by immunoSEQ multiplex PCR, and TCRdb kept only the in-frame ones, dropping some. This sample has approximately 22,000 clones, with about 80% found just once. The source was unsorted PBMCs, collected 0.5 years before starting antiretroviral therapy. The receptors shown here come from a middle-aged man with HIV. The CDR3 runs from the conserved cysteine through the conserved F or W. D genes are given only for firm matches. A row's size may be missing; if present it is once, few, many or a size class.

>TRBV5-1|once|14|TRBD1|TRBJ2-1
TGCGCCAGCAGTTCTCGGACAGGGGGCGATGAGCAGTTCTTC
CASSSRTGGDEQFF
>TRBV9|.|17|.|TRBJ2-3
TGTGCCAGCAGCGTAGGAGCAACGACAGCTAGCACAGATACGCAGTATTTT
CASSVGATTASTDTQYF
>TRBV10-3|.|14|TRBD2|TRBJ2-1
TGTGCCATCTCTATAGCGGGGGGGCCACATGAGCAGTTCTTC
CAISIAGGPHEQFF
>TRBV25-1|.|12|.|TRBJ1-1
TGTGCCAGCAGTTCCGGGAACACTGAAGCTTTCTTT
CASSSGNTEAFF
>TRBV6-5|.|15|.|TRBJ2-1
TGTGCCAGCAGTTCCTTCGGGGGCGCGAACAATGAGCAGTTCTTC
CASSSFGGANNEQFF
>TRBV7-6|.|19|TRBD2|TRBJ2-2
TGTGCCAGCAGCCGACCGGGACTAGCGGGGGGGTACAACACCGGGGAGCTGTTTTTT
CASSRPGLAGGYNTGELFF
>TRBV4-1|.|15|TRBD1|TRBJ1-2
TGCGCCAGCAGCCAAGAATTGACAGGGAACTATGGCTACACCTTC
CASSQELTGNYGYTF
>TRBV19|.|15|.|TRBJ1-6
TGTGCCAGTAGTAGCGGGAGCTCCTATAATTCACCCCTCCACTTT
CASSSGSSYNSPLHF
>TRBV6-5|.|13|.|TRBJ2-4
TGTGCCAGCAGGGAATCAGCCAAAAACATTCAGTACTTC
CASRESAKNIQYF
>TRBV21-1|.|15|.|TRBJ1-1
TGTGCCACCCGGCCTCGGCGGGGAGGTGAGGCTGAAGCTTTCTTT
CATRPRRGGEAEAFF
>TRBV4-1|once|18|TRBD1|TRBJ2-6
TGCGCCAGCGCCGGAGTTTATGGACAGGGGGCTGGGGCCAACGTCCTGACTTTC
CASAGVYGQGAGANVLTF
>TRBV7-8|.|14|TRBD2|TRBJ2-5
TGTGCCAGCAGCCTCTTGACTAGCGGGGAGACCCAGTACTTC
CASSLLTSGETQYF
>TRBV6-1|.|15|.|TRBJ2-5
TGTGCCAGCAGTACCCTCCCACGGAGCGGAGAGACCCAGTACTTC
CASSTLPRSGETQYF
>TRBV18|.|15|.|TRBJ2-1
TGTGCCAGCTCCCCGACACTTGACAGGAATAATGAGCAGTTCTTC
CASSPTLDRNNEQFF
>TRBV7-2|once|13|.|TRBJ2-7
TGTGCCAGCAGCTCGGCTGGTGCCTACGAGCAGTACTTC
CASSSAGAYEQYF
>TRBV11-2|.|15|TRBD1|TRBJ1-6
TGTGCCAGCAGCTCAAGGACAGGGGTTGGTTCACCCCTCCACTTT
CASSSRTGVGSPLHF
>TRBV15|.|15|TRBD1|TRBJ1-4
TGTGCCACCAGCAGAAACGGACAGGCAGCGGAAAAACTGTTTTTT
CATSRNGQAAEKLFF
>TRBV6-5|.|13|.|TRBJ2-7
TGTGCCAGCAGTCCGGGACGGACCTCCGGGCAGTACTTC
CASSPGRTSGQYF
>TRBV5-6|.|12|.|TRBJ2-7
TGTGCCAGCAGCCTCGGGGCCTACGAGCAGTACTTC
CASSLGAYEQYF
>TRBV9|few|12|.|TRBJ2-1
TGTGCCAGCAGCGTATCGGGGGACGAGCAGTTCTTC
CASSVSGDEQFF
>TRBV18|.|15|TRBD1|TRBJ2-1
TGTGCCAGCTCACAAGGGACAGGGGCAAACAATGAGCAGTTCTTC
CASSQGTGANNEQFF
>TRBV29-1|.|12|.|TRBJ1-2
TGCAGCGTTGAACCCCCCGATCGCGGCTACACCTTC
CSVEPPDRGYTF
>TRBV11-2|.|14|.|TRBJ1-2
TGTGCCAGCAGCTTATCTGGACAGAACTATGGCTACACCTTC
CASSLSGQNYGYTF
>TRBV6-8|few|13|.|TRBJ1-3
TGTGCCAGCAGTTACTCGGGGGAGGACACCATATATTTT
CASSYSGEDTIYF
>TRBV27|.|15|.|TRBJ1-1
TGTGCCAGCATAGGGGGGAGAGGGATGAACACTGAAGCTTTCTTT
CASIGGRGMNTEAFF
>TRBV5-4|few|13|.|TRBJ2-7
TGTGCCAGCAGTATCCGCGGCCCGGGCGAGCAGTACTTC
CASSIRGPGEQYF
>TRBV5-4|.|13|.|TRBJ1-2
TGTGCCAGCAGGGTCTGGGAAAACTATGGCTACACCTTC
CASRVWENYGYTF
>TRBV11-3|.|13|.|TRBJ2-3
TGTGCCAGCAGCCTAGGGCAGGGGCCTACGCAGTATTTT
CASSLGQGPTQYF
>TRBV28|.|16|TRBD1|TRBJ2-5
TGTGCCAGCAGATCGGACAGGGGTCGGGGTCGTGAGACCCAGTACTTC
CASRSDRGRGRETQYF
>TRBV19|few|17|TRBD1|TRBJ1-2
TGTGCCAGTAGTATAAACCGCCCGGGACAGGGTGTTCATGGCTACACCTTC
CASSINRPGQGVHGYTF
>TRBV14|.|16|.|TRBJ2-7
TGTGCCAGCAGCTTCCGGAGGGGGACAGTCCCCCGCGAGCAGTACTTC
CASSFRRGTVPREQYF
>TRBV28|.|15|.|TRBJ1-4
TGTGCCAGCAGGTCCAGTTCGGTGGGGCAAGAAAAACTGTTTTTT
CASRSSSVGQEKLFF
>TRBV5-1|.|15|TRBD1|TRBJ2-7
TGCGCCAGCAGCTTCGTTCAGGGGGCAGACTACGAGCAGTACTTC
CASSFVQGADYEQYF
>TRBV4-2|.|13|.|TRBJ2-5
TGTGCCAGCAGCCAAGAGGGGGTGGAGACCCAGTACTTC
CASSQEGVETQYF